Below are 22 T cell receptor beta chains sequenced from a single sample in a study of blood T cell repertoires in COVID-19. Clones were sequenced by immunoSEQ multiplex PCR, and TCRdb holds only the in-frame ones, with some missing. Of under 75,000 clones listed, roughly 76% are singletons. The sample taken for sequencing was peripheral blood. These TCRs come from a woman aged 80 or older with acute or convalescent COVID-19.

The chain uses TRBV7-9 and TRBJ2-5, with 7 nucleotides matching TRBD1. Germline values: CDR1 SEHNR, CDR2 FQNEAQ (reference sequence). CDR3 length: 15 residues. V lost 2 bases and J lost 2; bases outside the gene matches: 5. The CDR3: CASSLPPGQQETQYF. The CDR3, as DNA: TGTGCCAGCAGCTTACCCCCGGGACAGCAAGAGACCCAGTACTTC.

This clone has more than one count but fewer than ten. The rearrangement uses TRBV19 and TRBJ1-4; 7 bases line up with TRBD1. The CDR3 covers 14 residues. V lost 4 bases to trimming and J lost 5 bases; unmatched junction nucleotides: 4. Germline V CDR1 and CDR2: LNHDA, SQIVND (reference sequence). The CDR3 protein is CASSNRGPNEKLFF. The CDR3 DNA sequence: TGTGCCAGTAGTAACAGGGGTCCGAATGAAAAACTGTTTTTT.

This clone has at least ten counts. The chain joins TRBV27 to TRBJ1-1; 9 bases align to TRBD1. This CDR3 is 14 amino acids long. Germline V gene sequence: CDR1 MNHEY, CDR2 SMNVEV (reference sequence). V was pared by 6 bases and J by 4 bases, with 6 bases of the junction left unmatched. CDR3 region: CASREQGAATEAFF. In DNA, the CDR3 is TGTGCCAGCAGGGAACAGGGGGCGGCCACTGAAGCTTTCTTT.

The count of this clone is one. V and J are TRBV2 and TRBJ1-4; 9 positions match TRBD1. Unmatched junction bases numbered 6, after V lost 7 bases and J lost 6 bases. CDR1 is SNHLY, CDR2 FYNNEI, per germline. CDR3 length equals 14 residues. CDR3 residues: CASKQGALDEKLFF. DNA of the CDR3: TGTGCCAGCAAACAGGGGGCTTTGGATGAAAAACTGTTTTTT.

This chain uses TRBV28 with TRBJ2-1; 9 bases are shared with TRBD2. Germline trimming cut 7 bases from V and 10 bases from J; bases unmatched to any gene: 11. CDR1 is MDHEN, CDR2 SYDVKM, per germline. The CDR3 extends over 14 amino acids. CDR3 residues: CASNPNSAGGEQFF. CDR3 sequence (DNA): TGTGCCAGCAATCCTAACTCCGCGGGAGGGGAGCAGTTCTTC.

CDR3 in DNA: TGTGCCAGCAGCTTAGACTTGCGGGCTCGCGAGCAGTACTTC. Translation gives CASSLDLRAREQYF. The V call is TRBV7-3, the J call TRBJ2-7, with D perhaps TRBD2 (5 bases). Germline-derived CDR1 and CDR2 are SGHTA and FQGTGA. Trimming removed 2 bases at V and 6 bases at J, with 14 bases between. The CDR3 loop spans 14 amino acids.

This clone was counted a few times. The rearrangement uses TRBV19 and TRBJ1-2, with 9 bases lining up with TRBD1. V lost 5 bases, J lost 1 base, and 17 bases stayed unmatched. Germline-derived CDR1 and CDR2 are LNHDA and SQIVND (reference sequence). The CDR3 is 19 amino acids. As DNA, the CDR3 is TGTGCCAGTAGTTCGCTCCCCCGACTTAACAGGGGGCTTAACTATGGCTACACCTTC. It specifies CASSSLPRLNRGLNYGYTF.

J is TRBJ1-2 and V is TRBV29-1, with 9 bases lining up with TRBD1. The length of the CDR3 is 14 residues. Germline assignment: CDR1 SQVTM and CDR2 ANQGSEA. With V trimmed by 6 bases and J by 6 bases, 11 bases remained unmatched. The CDR3 spells CSVGEGTGRDGYTF. Here the CDR3 DNA reads TGCAGCGTGGGGGAAGGGACAGGGAGGGATGGCTACACCTTC.

This chain uses TRBV7-8 with TRBJ2-3; 7 bases map to TRBD1. CDR1 and CDR2 (germline): SGHVS, FQNEAQ. There are 14 residues in the CDR3. J gave up 4 bases and V 5 bases, and 6 bases lay outside the gene matches. CDR3 sequence: CASSHRGFADTQYF. CDR3 DNA sequence: TGTGCCAGCAGCCACAGGGGCTTCGCAGATACGCAGTATTTT.

The genes are TRBV5-1 and TRBJ2-2; 12 bases are shared with TRBD2. Trimming cost V 4 bases and J 6 bases; bases outside gene matches: 7. Looked up from germline, CDR1 is SGHRS and CDR2 is YFSETQ. The CDR3 length is 16 residues. CDR3 bases: TGCGCCAGCAGCCCCCAAGGACTAGCGGGACCCGGGGAGCTGTTTTTT. As protein: CASSPQGLAGPGELFF. The variable domain in full, with the rest retrieved from reference TRBV5-1 and TRBJ2-2, is KAGVTQTPRYLIKTRGQQVTLSCSPISGHRSVSWYQQTPGQGLQFLFEYFSETQRNKGNFPGRFSGRQFSNSRSEMNVSTLELGDSALYLCASSPQGLAGPGELFFGEGSRLTVL.

Many counts were recorded for this clone. The V and J genes are TRBV9 and TRBJ2-7; 8 nucleotides line up with TRBD2. The CDR3 length is 13 residues. With V trimmed by 4 bases and J by 7 bases, 7 bases remained unmatched. Germline CDR1 SGDLS, CDR2 YYNGEE. CDR3 residues: CASSITSGGEQYF. As DNA, the CDR3 is TGTGCCAGCAGCATAACTAGCGGCGGGGAGCAGTACTTC.

The chain is built from TRBV19 and TRBJ2-7, with TRBD2 identical over 12 bases. V trimming: 4 bases; J trimming: 1 base; junction bases outside the gene matches: 2. The CDR3 runs 15 residues. Germline V gene lookup returns CDR1 LNHDA and CDR2 SQIVND (reference sequence). The CDR3 DNA reads as TGTGCCAGTAGTACGACTAGCGGGAGTTCCTACGAGCAGTACTTC. Amino acid sequence: CASSTTSGSSYEQYF.

V gene TRBV29-1 combines with J gene TRBJ2-7, with 8 bases aligning to TRBD1. V was clipped by 6 bases and J by 4 bases; unmatched bases: 8. In germline, CDR1 is SQVTM, CDR2 ANQGSEA. The CDR3 is made up of 13 amino acids. The CDR3 sequence: CSVGTGGKYEQYF. In DNA, the CDR3 is TGCAGCGTCGGTACAGGGGGGAAATACGAGCAGTACTTC.

For the CDR3, the DNA is TGTGCCAGCAGCCGAGACAGGGGAGGCACAGATACGCAGTATTTT. Protein sequence: CASSRDRGGTDTQYF. V and J are TRBV7-3 and TRBJ2-3, with 8 bases that match TRBD1. Trimming took 5 bases from V and 1 from J; bases not matched to a gene: 5. This CDR3 comprises 15 residues. Germline CDR1 is SGHTA and CDR2 is FQGTGA.

The sample holds a few counts of this clone. The chain combines TRBV27 with TRBJ2-1; D may be TRBD2 (6 bases). Germline assignment: CDR1 MNHEY and CDR2 SMNVEV (reference sequence). The CDR3 loop spans 16 amino acids. V was cut by 8 bases and J by 7 bases, with 24 bases left in between. CDR3 nucleotide sequence: TGTGCCAGCGGCGGTCGGGCGGGACGGGGTAGTAATGAGCAGTTCTTC. This sequence encodes CASGGRAGRGSNEQFF.

The rearrangement joins TRBV6-5 to TRBJ2-7; TRBD1 is a possible D gene (5 bases). V gave up 6 bases and J gave up 8 bases, with 11 bases separating them. The CDR3 contains 11 residues. Germline values: CDR1 MNHEY, CDR2 SVGAGI. The CDR3 sequence is CASSRDSKQYF. DNA of the CDR3: TGTGCCAGCAGCCGAGACAGTAAGCAGTACTTC.

The chain uses TRBV7-9 and TRBJ2-7; TRBD2 is a possible D gene (6 bases). The CDR3 has 14 residues. Germline V lookup: CDR1 SEHNR, CDR2 FQNEAQ (reference sequence). Trimming removed 5 bases from V and 12 bases from J, with 23 bases in between. The CDR3 DNA follows: TGTGCCAGCAGCCCACCCAAGCCTGGGGGGTATCCGTACTTC. Protein: CASSPPKPGGYPYF.

The chain employs TRBV14 and TRBJ2-1, with 7 bases matching TRBD2. This CDR3 is built from 15 residues. Trimming took 6 bases from V and 3 from J; bases not matched to a gene: 8. The germline gives CDR1 SGHDN, CDR2 FVKESK. This CDR3 is CASSPYRGDYNEQFF. In DNA, the CDR3 is TGTGCCAGCAGTCCTTACCGGGGGGACTACAATGAGCAGTTCTTC. The full variable domain, its missing parts supplied by reference TRBV14 and TRBJ2-1, is EAGVTQFPSHSVIEKGQTVTLRCDPISGHDNLYWYRRVMGKEIKFLLHFVKESKQDESGMPNNRFLAERTGGTYSTLKVQPAELEDSGVYFCASSPYRGDYNEQFFGPGTRLTVL.

The chain employs TRBV7-6 and TRBJ2-2; perhaps TRBD2 as D (6 bases). CDR1 and CDR2 from the germline V gene are SGHVS and FNYEAQ. This CDR3 has 16 residues. The V gene lost 1 base and the J gene lost 0 bases, with 9 bases spanning the gap. CDR3 amino acids: CASSLGGGTNTGELFF. Here the CDR3 DNA reads TGTGCCAGCAGCTTAGGTGGGGGGACGAACACCGGGGAGCTGTTTTTT.

V usage is TRBV10-3 and J usage is TRBJ2-5, with D unresolved. The germline V and J ends were trimmed by 6 bases and 5 bases, with 10 bases remaining between them. CDR3 length equals 12 residues. CDR1 is ENHRY and CDR2 is SYGVKD in the germline V gene. The CDR3 spells CAISSIRETQYF. The CDR3 DNA follows: TGTGCCATCAGCTCGATCAGGGAGACCCAGTACTTC.

On this clone: Possible read error: a much larger clone is one base away. This chain connects TRBV5-1 to TRBJ2-2, with D maybe TRBD2 (5 bases). This CDR3 has 16 residues. From germline, CDR1 is SGHRS and CDR2 YFSETQ. The CDR3: CPCCLVRAPRTGELFF. In DNA, the CDR3 is TGCCCCTGCTGCTTGGTGCGGGCCCCCCGCACCGGGGAGCTGTTTTTT.

This chain links TRBV10-3 with TRBJ2-1; 11 nucleotides agree with TRBD2. With V trimmed by 10 bases and J by 3 bases, 8 bases remained unmatched. This CDR3 region has 15 residues. Germline V gene lookup returns CDR1 ENHRY and CDR2 SYGVKD. The CDR3 reads CATSGTSGIYNEQFF. The CDR3 nucleotides read TGTGCCACCTCCGGGACTAGCGGAATCTACAATGAGCAGTTCTTC.